Listed here are 21 T cell receptor beta chains from one sample, sequenced in a study of blood T cell repertoires in COVID-19. Assay: immunoSEQ multiplex PCR; the TCRdb copy retains only in-frame clones and omits some. The repertoire consists of fewer than 250,000 clones, with 83% occurring once and the leading ten covering roughly 7.4%. The sample comprised peripheral blood. The receptor set was obtained from a woman between 50 and 59 years old with acute or convalescent COVID-19.

V and J are TRBV28 and TRBJ2-1, with a possible D match to TRBD2 (12 bases). Germline loops: CDR1 MDHEN, CDR2 SYDVKM. Between the trimmed V and J ends, which lost 2 bases and 1 base, there was a span of 36 bases. CDR3 size: 24 residues. The CDR3, as DNA: TGTGCCAGCAGTTTAGGCCCTCCCGGGACAGGGGGACTAGCGGGCCTTCTTTCCTACAATGAGCAGTTCTTC. It encodes CASSLGPPGTGGLAGLLSYNEQFF.

V usage is TRBV10-3 and J usage is TRBJ2-3, with 7 nucleotides matching TRBD2. V lost 0 bases and J lost 3; bases outside the gene matches: 9. The CDR3 has 17 residues. Germline CDR1 ENHRY, CDR2 SYGVKD. CDR3: CAISESGAGIGTDTQYF. CDR3 in DNA: TGTGCCATCAGTGAGTCTGGAGCGGGGATCGGGACAGATACGCAGTATTTT.

This chain links TRBV6-5 with TRBJ1-2, with TRBD1 matching over 7 bases. Trimming cost V 10 bases and J 1 base; bases outside gene matches: 12. Germline lookup yields CDR1 MNHEY and CDR2 SVGAGI. There are 15 residues in the CDR3. The CDR3 DNA follows: TGTGCCATCTCCGAAAAGGGGGCTGTTAACTATGGCTACACCTTC. Amino acids: CAISEKGAVNYGYTF.

The chain joins TRBV19 to TRBJ1-5, with D perhaps TRBD1 (6 bases). The CDR3 runs 18 residues. Trimming removed 4 bases from V and 7 bases from J, with 26 bases in between. Germline values: CDR1 LNHDA, CDR2 SQIVND (reference sequence). DNA of the CDR3: TGTGCCAGTAGTAGCCTCCAGGGGTCTCTGGTTGGTCCGCAGCCCCAGCATTTT. Protein product: CASSSLQGSLVGPQPQHF.

The CDR3 reads CASREGLGVFNEQFF. In DNA form, the CDR3 reads TGTGCCAGCAGGGAAGGACTAGGGGTTTTCAATGAGCAGTTCTTC. The chain links TRBV7-2 to TRBJ2-1; TRBD2 matches at 7 bases. The CDR3 totals 15 residues. Germline CDR1 is SGHTA and CDR2 is FQGNSA. V gave up 6 bases and J gave up 6 bases; unmatched junction bases: 11. The entire variable domain, with the rest obtained from reference TRBV7-2 and TRBJ2-1, is as follows: GAGVSQSPSNKVTEKGKDVELRCDPISGHTALYWYRQSLGQGLEFLIYFQGNSAPDKSGLPSDRFSAERTGGSVSTLTIQRTQQEDSAVYLCASREGLGVFNEQFFGPGTRLTVL.

The rearrangement uses TRBV7-2 and TRBJ1-2, with no clear D. Germline lookup yields CDR1 SGHTA and CDR2 FQGNSA. Between the trimmed V and J ends, which lost 5 bases and 3 bases, there was a span of 13 bases. The CDR3 contains 14 residues. CDR3 nucleotide sequence: TGTGCCAGCAGCCAAGGAGAGGGATACTATGGCTACACCTTC. As protein: CASSQGEGYYGYTF.

The V and J genes are TRBV28 and TRBJ2-2; the match to TRBD1 covers 9 bases. This CDR3 is 21 amino acids long. Germline V gene lookup returns CDR1 MDHEN and CDR2 SYDVKM. V shed 5 bases and J 5 bases; nucleotides not matched to a gene: 24. The CDR3 DNA reads TGTGCCAGCAGTCCCGGGCCCCGGGGGACAGGGTTTGTTTTGGGGACCGGGGAGCTGTTTTTT. Translation gives CASSPGPRGTGFVLGTGELFF.

The chain employs TRBV18 and TRBJ2-3, with 13 bases aligning to TRBD2. This CDR3 is 23 amino acids long. Germline V gives CDR1 KGHSH, CDR2 LQKENI. J was trimmed by 4 bases and V by 0 bases; bases with no gene match: 22. CDR3 in amino acids: CASSPPLAGGRLAGGQTSDTQYF. DNA of the CDR3: TGTGCCAGCTCACCACCGTTGGCAGGGGGAAGACTAGCGGGAGGTCAAACCTCAGATACGCAGTATTTT.

This chain links TRBV3-1 (or the pseudogene TRBV3-2) with TRBJ2-2, with a possible D match to TRBD2 (6 bases). CDR1 is LGHDT, CDR2 YNNKEL, per germline (reference sequence). V lost 4 bases to trimming and J lost 5 bases, with 11 bases between them. The CDR3 is made up of 14 amino acids. The CDR3 nucleotides are TGTGCCAGCAGCCGACGGGAGCAGACCGGGGAGCTGTTTTTT. Translating gives CASSRREQTGELFF.

The chain uses TRBV30 and TRBJ2-6; D is unclear. Germline CDR1 GTSNPN, CDR2 SVGIG (reference sequence). Trimming removed 2 bases at V and 6 bases at J, with 14 bases between. This CDR3 is 15 amino acids long. DNA of the CDR3: TGTGCCTGGAGTCCCAGTGCCCGGGTGGCCAACGTCCTGACTTTC. It yields the protein CAWSPSARVANVLTF.

The chain combines TRBV18 with TRBJ1-3; D call uncertain. The CDR3 sequence is 15 residues long. V lost 2 bases to trimming and J lost 8 bases, with 16 bases between them. CDR1 KGHSH and CDR2 LQKENI come from the germline V gene. DNA of the CDR3: TGTGCCAGCTCACCAGTACCCCAGGCCCGCGACACCATATATTTT. This sequence encodes CASSPVPQARDTIYF.

The chain couples TRBV7-3 to TRBJ2-1; D unclear. Germline V CDR1 and CDR2: SGHTA, FQGTGA. Trimming pared 1 base from V and 5 bases from J, leaving 12 bases between. This CDR3 comprises 15 residues. The CDR3 loop is CASSLKSSTNNEQFF. CDR3 nucleotides: TGTGCCAGCAGCTTAAAGTCTAGTACTAACAATGAGCAGTTCTTC.

This clone was picked up one time. V gene TRBV27 combines with J gene TRBJ2-7, with 7 positions matching TRBD2. Germline loops: CDR1 MNHEY, CDR2 SMNVEV (reference sequence). CDR3 length equals 14 residues. V was clipped by 2 bases and J by 6 bases; unmatched bases: 7. The CDR3 reads CASSLRDGGGEQYF. For the CDR3, the DNA is TGTGCCAGCAGTTTAAGGGACGGCGGGGGCGAGCAGTACTTC.

This sequence joins TRBV9 and TRBJ2-5; maybe TRBD1 (6 bases). The V and J ends lost 4 bases and 2 bases respectively, with 9 bases between them. CDR3 length: 13 amino acids. Germline V CDR1 and CDR2: SGDLS, YYNGEE. For the CDR3, the DNA is TGTGCCAGCAGCCGGACAGTACAAGAGACCCAGTACTTC. This gives the protein CASSRTVQETQYF.

V gene TRBV7-2 combines with J gene TRBJ2-7; D is perhaps TRBD1 (5 bases). V gave up 5 bases and J gave up 4 bases, with 12 bases separating them. CDR3 length equals 13 residues. Germline assignment: CDR1 SGHTA and CDR2 FQGNSA. As DNA, the CDR3 is TGTGCCAGCAGCCGAACCCAGGGTTACGAGCAGTACTTC. Its protein product is CASSRTQGYEQYF.

The chain uses TRBV29-1 and TRBJ2-1; tentatively, D is TRBD2 (5 bases). CDR1 is SQVTM and CDR2 is ANQGSEA in the germline V gene. Trimming took 2 bases from V and 1 from J, leaving 9 bases between them. This CDR3 contains 14 residues. CDR3 coding DNA: TGCAGCGTTGAAAAGCTAGCTTCCTACAATGAGCAGTTCTTC. It is translated as CSVEKLASYNEQFF.

The chain links TRBV27 to TRBJ2-7; D is perhaps TRBD2 (6 bases). Per germline, CDR1 MNHEY and CDR2 SMNVEV (reference sequence). This CDR3 spans 15 amino acids. The V gene lost 2 bases and the J gene lost 0 bases, with 11 bases spanning the gap. CDR3 in DNA: TGTGCCAGCAGTTTAAGGACTAAGATCTCCTACGAGCAGTACTTC. Translated, it gives CASSLRTKISYEQYF.

V and J are TRBV3-1 (or the pseudogene TRBV3-2) and TRBJ1-4; 7 bases are shared with TRBD1. Germline V gene lookup returns CDR1 LGHDT and CDR2 YNNKEL (reference sequence). The CDR3 contains 15 residues. Unmatched junction bases numbered 7, after V lost 1 base and J lost 8 bases. CDR3 region: CASSQGAGGKEKLFF. CDR3 sequence (DNA): TGTGCCAGCAGCCAAGGGGCAGGGGGAAAAGAAAAACTGTTTTTT.

The V and J genes are TRBV27 and TRBJ1-2; tentatively, D is TRBD1 (6 bases). Germline V gene data show CDR1 as MNHEY and CDR2 as SMNVEV (reference sequence). V was trimmed by 4 bases and J by 7 bases, leaving 31 bases between them. This CDR3 contains 19 residues. The CDR3, as DNA: TGTGCCAGCAGTTACTCCCCCTCTGAGATGGGGGCGGTTTTAAGTGGCTACACCTTC. This sequence encodes CASSYSPSEMGAVLSGYTF.

This chain connects TRBV6-6 to TRBJ2-6, with a weak D call TRBD2 (6 bases). This CDR3 region has 16 residues. Trimming took off 6 bases at V and 0 bases at J, with 12 bases between the two ends. Germline CDR1 MNHNY, CDR2 SVGAGI (reference sequence). As DNA, the CDR3 is TGTGCCAGCAGCTTGGGAGGCTTCTCTGGGGCCAACGTCCTGACTTTC. This codes for CASSLGGFSGANVLTF.

The chain couples TRBV12-3 or TRBV12-4 to TRBJ2-1, with D hard to call. V was clipped by 6 bases and J by 8 bases, with 11 bases between them. The CDR3 is 12 amino acids. The CDR3 region has the DNA TGTGCCAGCAGCAAGACTGAGCATGAGCAGTTCTTC. This sequence encodes CASSKTEHEQFF.